The 28 T cell receptor beta chains below were found in one sample sequenced in a study of response to subunit inactivated influenza vaccine. MiXCR, run by TCRdb on the RT-PCR reads, gives a single entry per CDR3 protein. The sample consists of 450,000 to 600,000 distinct CDR3 sequences, 7.6% of them appearing once. The sequencing used PBMCs from blood, collected about 24 months after vaccination. The receptors derive from a man aged 50 to 69 who received an inactivated influenza vaccine.

This clonotype was recorded many times. The gene calls are TRBV20-1 and TRBJ1-2; D remains unclear. Germline CDR1 is DFQATT and CDR2 is SNEGSKA (reference sequence). The CDR3 extends over 12 amino acids. Trimming removed 2 bases from V and 1 base from J, with 5 bases in between. The CDR3 protein is CSARFVNYGYTF. In DNA, the CDR3 is TGCAGTGCTAGATTCGTTAACTATGGCTACACCTTC.

The rearrangement uses TRBV6-1 and TRBJ2-7; D is possibly TRBD1 (6 bases). CDR3 length: 15 amino acids. V was cut by 8 bases and J by 0 bases, with 17 bases left in between. Germline V CDR1 and CDR2: MNHNS, SASEGT. The CDR3, as DNA: TGTGCCAGCCGGCCAGGACAGTTCAACTCCTACGAGCAGTACTTC. Its protein product is CASRPGQFNSYEQYF.

This clonotype was seen more than once but under ten times. The chain couples TRBV6-2 or TRBV6-3 to TRBJ1-1; D uncertain. This CDR3 spans 13 amino acids. CDR1 and CDR2 from the germline V gene are MNHEY and SVGEGT. The germline V and J ends were trimmed by 0 bases and 6 bases, with 8 bases remaining between them. In nucleotides, the CDR3 is TGTGCCAGCAGTTACTCACGGGCGTCTGAAGCTTTCTTT. It specifies CASSYSRASEAFF.

This clonotype was observed at least ten times. This chain uses TRBV10-2 with TRBJ1-4; 10 nucleotides line up with TRBD1. With V trimmed by 6 bases and J by 3 bases, 10 bases remained unmatched. The CDR3 is 17 residues long. Germline V gene data show CDR1 as WSHSY and CDR2 as SAAADI. The CDR3 spells CASSPRDRGVPNEKLFF. CDR3 DNA sequence: TGCGCCAGCAGCCCCCGGGACAGGGGTGTCCCTAATGAAAAACTGTTTTTT.

The V call is TRBV3-1, the J call TRBJ1-1, with D uncertain. The germline V gene encodes CDR1 LGHDT and CDR2 YNNKEL (reference sequence). Between the trimmed V and J ends, which lost 3 bases and 0 bases, there was a span of 14 bases. There are 16 residues in the CDR3. The CDR3 protein is CASSQTTGRMNTEAFF. DNA of the CDR3: TGTGCCAGCAGCCAGACGACCGGACGGATGAACACTGAAGCTTTCTTT.

In regard to this clonotype: This may be a read error, as it is one base from a much larger clone. This rearrangement joins TRBV6-1 to TRBJ1-2, with 8 bases matching TRBD1. The CDR3 runs 14 residues. Germline values: CDR1 MNHNS, CDR2 SASEGT. CDR3 protein: CASSAHRGSYDYTF. For the CDR3, the DNA is TGTGCCAGCAGCGCCCACAGGGGGTCTTATGACTACACCTTC.

The chain employs TRBV20-1 and TRBJ2-7; 7 nucleotides match TRBD1. The V segment lost 6 bases and the J segment 3 bases; nucleotides outside the gene matches: 14. The CDR3 totals 15 residues. CDR1 is DFQATT and CDR2 is SNEGSKA in the germline V gene (reference sequence). CDR3 in amino acids: CSAPGTGQLFYEQYF. CDR3 in DNA: TGCAGTGCCCCGGGTACGGGACAGCTTTTCTACGAGCAGTACTTC.

In its sample, this clonotype was seen a few times. One junction end does not reproduce the germline sequence, and a read error may be involved. CDR3: CATSLGSKNIQYF. CDR3 DNA sequence: TGTGCCACCAGCTTGGGGTCCAAAAACATTCAGTACTTC. The chain employs TRBV3-1 and TRBJ2-4; D uncertain. The CDR3 consists of 13 residues. The germline V gene has CDR1 LGHDT and CDR2 YNNKEL (reference sequence). Combining the CDR3 with reference TRBV3-1 and TRBJ2-4 gives the whole variable domain DTAVSQTPKYLVTQMGNDKSIKCEQNLGHDTMYWYKQDSKKFLKIMFSYNNKELIINETVPNRFSPKSPDKAHLNLHINSLELGDSAVYFCATSLGSKNIQYFGAGTRLSVL.

This clonotype was detected ten times or more. The chain employs TRBV7-2 and TRBJ1-6; TRBD1 is a possible D gene (5 bases). The CDR3 runs 14 residues. Between the trimmed V and J ends, which lost 4 bases and 7 bases, there was a span of 11 bases. Germline CDR1 SGHTA, CDR2 FQGNSA. The CDR3, as DNA: TGTGCCAGCAGCTCTGGGTGGGGGAATTCACCCCTCCACTTT. Residues: CASSSGWGNSPLHF.

The gene calls are TRBV12-3 or TRBV12-4 and TRBJ2-7; D ambiguous. This CDR3 has 14 residues. V lost 3 bases, J lost 6 bases, and 15 bases lay in between. DNA for the CDR3: TGTGCCAGCAGTTTTCGGGTGGGGATCTCCGAGCAGTACTTC. Its protein is CASSFRVGISEQYF.

The J gene is TRBJ1-1, the V gene TRBV7-2; no clear D gene. The V end lost 5 bases, the J end lost 7 bases, and 11 bases lay between the germline ends. The CDR3 consists of 12 residues. From germline, CDR1 is SGHTA and CDR2 FQGNSA. CDR3 sequence (DNA): TGTGCCAGCAGCCGGGCGGGGATTGAAGCTTTCTTT. Protein sequence: CASSRAGIEAFF. The variable domain in full, with the rest retrieved from reference TRBV7-2 and TRBJ1-1, is GAGVSQSPSNKVTEKGKDVELRCDPISGHTALYWYRQSLGQGLEFLIYFQGNSAPDKSGLPSDRFSAERTGGSVSTLTIQRTQQEDSAVYLCASSRAGIEAFFGQGTRLTVV.

This clonotype was counted between two and nine times. This chain connects TRBV11-2 to TRBJ2-7; no firm D call. There are 14 residues in the CDR3. The germline CDR1 and CDR2 sequences are SGHAT and FQNNGV. The ends were cut back, 5 bases at V and 2 bases at J, with 13 bases in the middle. CDR3 amino acids: CASSVLTSTYEQYF. In DNA form, the CDR3 reads TGTGCCAGCAGCGTCTTGACAAGCACCTACGAGCAGTACTTC.

V is TRBV7-9 and J is TRBJ2-5, with a tentative D call TRBD1 (6 bases). Germline loops: CDR1 SEHNR, CDR2 FQNEAQ (reference sequence). The CDR3 runs 15 residues. V dropped 3 bases and J dropped 5 bases, with 16 bases sitting between them. CDR3 sequence (DNA): TGTGCCAGCAGCTTGAAGGGACAATCTGTGGAGACCCAGTACTTC. Translated: CASSLKGQSVETQYF.

As regards this clonotype: Given a much more abundant clone one base away, this may be a read error. This chain connects TRBV5-1 to TRBJ2-1, with 7 positions matching TRBD2. The trim removed 7 bases at V and 4 bases at J, leaving 8 bases unmatched. The CDR3 is 14 residues long. Germline CDR1 and CDR2: SGHRS and YFSETQ. CDR3 sequence reads: CASGDASGYNEQFF. As DNA, the CDR3 is TGCGCCAGCGGTGATGCTAGCGGTTACAATGAGCAGTTCTTC.

In its sample, this clonotype was seen many times. CDR3 in amino acids: CSGGPRNEQFF. The CDR3 nucleotides are TGCAGCGGAGGACCTAGGAATGAGCAGTTCTTC. The genes are TRBV29-1 and TRBJ2-1; D ambiguous. Trimming removed 7 bases from V and 7 bases from J, with 11 bases in between. The CDR3 has 11 residues. Looked up from germline, CDR1 is SQVTM and CDR2 is ANQGSEA.

This clonotype was seen more than once but under ten times. The chain has TRBV7-9 and TRBJ2-2; D unresolved. Germline-derived CDR1 and CDR2 are SEHNR and FQNEAQ (reference sequence). V was pared by 6 bases and J by 1 base, with 9 bases between. This CDR3 region has 14 residues. CDR3 DNA sequence: TGTGCCAGCAGTATCGGCCTGAACACCGGGGAGCTGTTTTTT. Its protein is CASSIGLNTGELFF.

This clonotype was recorded a few times. V and J are TRBV13 and TRBJ2-7; D gene ambiguous. CDR3 length: 13 residues. Between the trimmed V and J ends, which lost 3 bases and 6 bases, there was a span of 12 bases. CDR1 is PRHDT, CDR2 FYEKMQ, per germline (reference sequence). CDR3 nucleotides: TGTGCCAGCAGCTTGACTCAGATGGGCGAGCAGTACTTC. Translation: CASSLTQMGEQYF.

This chain uses TRBV10-3 with TRBJ2-6, with D perhaps assigned TRBD1 or TRBD2 (5 bases each). V was shortened by 0 bases and J by 1 base, with 16 bases between the two germline ends. Germline CDR1 and CDR2: ENHRY and SYGVKD. The CDR3 has 19 residues. Here the CDR3 DNA reads TGTGCCATCAGTGAGTCGGGACCTCTACCTGGATCTGGGGCCAACGTCCTGACTTTC. This codes for CAISESGPLPGSGANVLTF.

Many counts were recorded for this clonotype. This CDR3 is CASTQAASYNEQFF. In nucleotides, the CDR3 is TGTGCCAGCACCCAGGCTGCCTCCTACAATGAGCAGTTCTTC. The chain uses TRBV6-2 or TRBV6-3 and TRBJ2-1; D gene uncertain. CDR1 MNHEY and CDR2 SVGEGT come from the germline V gene. This CDR3 contains 14 residues. The V gene lost 7 bases and the J gene lost 0 bases, with 10 bases spanning the gap.

Many counts were recorded for this clonotype. The J gene is TRBJ1-5, the V gene TRBV3-1; D is undetermined. The CDR3 totals 14 residues. CDR1 is LGHDT, CDR2 YNNKEL, per germline (reference sequence). The V and J ends lost 1 base and 7 bases respectively, with 11 bases between them. In DNA form, the CDR3 reads TGTGCCAGCAGCCAAGTGCCGGGGAACCAGCCCCAGCATTTT. As protein: CASSQVPGNQPQHF.

This clonotype was seen ten or more times. The J gene is TRBJ1-1, the V gene TRBV5-1; maybe TRBD1 (5 bases). The V gene's germline CDR1 is SGHRS and CDR2 YFSETQ. V was trimmed by 2 bases and J by 2 bases, leaving 10 bases between them. CDR3 length: 14 residues. This CDR3 is CASSFGTVNTEAFF. The CDR3 DNA reads TGCGCCAGCAGCTTCGGGACGGTTAACACTGAAGCTTTCTTT. The full variable domain, completed using reference TRBV5-1 and TRBJ1-1, is KAGVTQTPRYLIKTRGQQVTLSCSPISGHRSVSWYQQTPGQGLQFLFEYFSETQRNKGNFPGRFSGRQFSNSRSEMNVSTLELGDSALYLCASSFGTVNTEAFFGQGTRLTVV.

This clonotype showed up just a few times. The chain has TRBV20-1 and TRBJ2-7, with D unresolved. V lost 7 bases and J 3 bases, leaving 10 bases between the germline ends. Germline V gene sequence: CDR1 DFQATT, CDR2 SNEGSKA (reference sequence). The CDR3 is 11 amino acids. The chain's CDR3 is CSVGRHYEQYF. The CDR3, as DNA: TGCAGTGTTGGACGTCACTACGAGCAGTACTTC.

This clonotype was counted between two and nine times. The chain combines TRBV7-2 with TRBJ2-7, with 9 bases that match TRBD1. CDR1 is SGHTA, CDR2 FQGNSA, per germline. The CDR3 is 15 amino acids. J gave up 5 bases and V 0 bases, and 5 bases lay outside the gene matches. Written as DNA, the CDR3 is TGTGCCAGCAGCTTAGCCGGGACAGGGATCGACGAGCAGTACTTC. Amino acid sequence: CASSLAGTGIDEQYF.

This clonotype showed up just once. The gene calls are TRBV12-3 or TRBV12-4 and TRBJ2-7; the match to TRBD2 covers 8 bases. V lost 5 bases and J lost 3; bases outside the gene matches: 18. The CDR3 sequence is 18 residues long. The CDR3 nucleotides are TGTGCCAGCAGTACCAACAGGGCAGTAGCGGGGCCCCACTACGAGCAGTACTTC. Protein product: CASSTNRAVAGPHYEQYF.

As to this clonotype: Germline and junction disagree at one end, which may indicate a read error. The V gene is TRBV20-1, the J gene TRBJ2-1; 7 bases agree with TRBD2. In germline, CDR1 is DFQATT, CDR2 SNEGSKA (reference sequence). The length of the CDR3 is 14 residues. CDR3 in amino acids: CCASFRGSLLEQFF. CDR3 nucleotides: TGCTGTGCTAGTTTCCGCGGGAGTCTCCTTGAGCAGTTCTTC.

This clonotype was recorded a few times. The chain combines TRBV21-1 with TRBJ2-5. TRBV21-1 is labeled a pseudogene. This CDR3 spans 16 amino acids. This chain's CDR3 is CASSKVRNTSLETQYF. As DNA, the CDR3 is TGTGCCAGCAGCAAAGTGCGGAACACGTCTTTGGAGACCCAGTACTTC.

This clonotype came up many times. The chain employs TRBV5-5 and TRBJ2-7; tentatively, D is TRBD1 (6 bases). The CDR3 length is 14 residues. Between the trimmed V and J ends, which lost 3 bases and 4 bases, there was a span of 14 bases. Germline CDR1 SGHKS, CDR2 YYEKEE (reference sequence). In DNA form, the CDR3 reads TGTGCCAGCAGCTGGGCTCAACAGGGATACGAGCAGTACTTC. Its protein product is CASSWAQQGYEQYF.

This clonotype was detected only once. This chain connects TRBV12-3 or TRBV12-4 to TRBJ2-3, with a possible D match to TRBD2 (6 bases). V was trimmed by 1 base and J by 4 bases, leaving 15 bases between them. CDR3 length equals 16 residues. This CDR3 reads CASSLDRAGSADTQYF. CDR3 coding DNA: TGTGCCAGCAGTTTAGACCGGGCGGGATCGGCAGATACGCAGTATTTT.